The clone carrying this TCR beta chain was seen only a few times. Genomic DNA provided the template from which TCR beta VDJ and CDR3 profiles were obtained. TCRdb reprocessed the reads via MiXCR and lists one record per CDR3 protein. The table lists fewer than 200,000 distinct CDR3 sequences, over 40% of them singletons. The sample is drawn from a study of CD8+CD57+ T cells in acquired aplastic anemia. Across the study: Recorded DNA amounts for sorted CD4+ and CD8+ cells had an average of approximately 3 ug.

It was patients with CD8+CD57+ cell expansion by flow cytometry who were chosen for sequencing. Germline CDR1 GTSNPN, CDR2 SVGIG (reference sequence). The CDR3 loop spans 16 amino acids. The V end lost 1 base, the J end lost 8 bases, and 20 bases lay between the germline ends. This sequence joins TRBV30 and TRBJ1-4, with unresolved D. This sequence originates from a human donor with aplastic anemia. Input material: sorted CD4+, CD8+, or CD8+CD57+ T cells (not recorded which) from PBMCs. CDR3 in DNA: TGTGCCTGGAGTGCGACCAGACCGATCCTCCGAGAAAAACTGTTTTTT. Amino acids: CAWSATRPILREKLFF.